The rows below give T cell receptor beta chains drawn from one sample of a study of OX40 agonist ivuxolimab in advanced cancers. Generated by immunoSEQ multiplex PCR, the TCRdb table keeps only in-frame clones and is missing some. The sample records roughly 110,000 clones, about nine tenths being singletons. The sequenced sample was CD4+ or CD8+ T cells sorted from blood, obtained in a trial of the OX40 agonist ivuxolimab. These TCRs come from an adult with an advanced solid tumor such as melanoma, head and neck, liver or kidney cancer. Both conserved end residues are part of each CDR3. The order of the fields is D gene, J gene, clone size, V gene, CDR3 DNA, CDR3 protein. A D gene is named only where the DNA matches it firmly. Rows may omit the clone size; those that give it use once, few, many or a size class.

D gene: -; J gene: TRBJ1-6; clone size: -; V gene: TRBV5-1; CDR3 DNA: TGCGCCAGCAGCTTGGACAGCTTAGAGGGTTCACCCCTCCACTTT; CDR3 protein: CASSLDSLEGSPLHF
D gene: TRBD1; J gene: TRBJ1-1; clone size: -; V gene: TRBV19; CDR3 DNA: TGTGCCAGTAGTCTTCACAGGGGGACTGAAGCTTTCTTT; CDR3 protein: CASSLHRGTEAFF
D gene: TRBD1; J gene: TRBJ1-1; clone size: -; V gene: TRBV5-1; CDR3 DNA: TGCGCCAGCAGCTTTTCAGGTCTCGGGACAGGGCCTTTAATGAACACTGAAGCTTTCTTT; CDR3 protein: CASSFSGLGTGPLMNTEAFF
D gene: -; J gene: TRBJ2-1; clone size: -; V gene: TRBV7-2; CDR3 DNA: TGTGCCAGCAGCTCCCCAGTGATAAATGAGCAGTTCTTC; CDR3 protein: CASSSPVINEQFF
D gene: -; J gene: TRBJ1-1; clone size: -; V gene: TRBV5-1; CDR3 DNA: TGCGCCAGCAGCCTTACGGCCCAGGGAGAGACTGAAGCTTTCTTT; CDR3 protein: CASSLTAQGETEAFF
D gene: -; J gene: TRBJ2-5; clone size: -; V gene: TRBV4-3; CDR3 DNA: TGCGCCAGCAGCCAAGCCCCAGGGGAGGAAGAGACCCAGTACTTC; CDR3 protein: CASSQAPGEEETQYF
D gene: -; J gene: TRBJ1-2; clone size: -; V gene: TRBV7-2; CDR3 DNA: TGTGCCAGCAGCTCCTATGCGGAGCTGAACTATGGCTACACCTTC; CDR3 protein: CASSSYAELNYGYTF
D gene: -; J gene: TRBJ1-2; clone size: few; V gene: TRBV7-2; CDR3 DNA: TGTGCCAGCAGCGCCCCTAGAGGGTCCTATGGCTACACCTTC; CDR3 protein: CASSAPRGSYGYTF
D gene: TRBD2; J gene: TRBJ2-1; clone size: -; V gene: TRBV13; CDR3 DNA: TGTGCCAGCAGCCGACTGGCGGGGGGTCATGAGCAGTTCTTC; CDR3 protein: CASSRLAGGHEQFF
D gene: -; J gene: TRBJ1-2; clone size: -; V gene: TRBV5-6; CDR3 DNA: TGTGCCAGCAGCTTTAGGTCAGTCTATGGCTACACCTTC; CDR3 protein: CASSFRSVYGYTF
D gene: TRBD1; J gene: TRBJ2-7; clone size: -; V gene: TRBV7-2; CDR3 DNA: TGTGCCAGCAGACTGACAGGGGCTTACGAGCAGTACTTC; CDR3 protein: CASRLTGAYEQYF
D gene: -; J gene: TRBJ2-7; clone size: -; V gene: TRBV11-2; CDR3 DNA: TGTGCCAGCAGCTTAGAACCCTACGAGCAGTACTTC; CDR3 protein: CASSLEPYEQYF
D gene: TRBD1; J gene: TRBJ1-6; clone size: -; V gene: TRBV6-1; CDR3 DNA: TGTGCCAGCAGTGGACAGGGTTTCCTCCACTTT; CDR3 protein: CASSGQGFLHF
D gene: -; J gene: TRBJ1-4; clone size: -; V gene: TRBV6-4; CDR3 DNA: TGTGCCAGCAGTGACTCCTCCGCAACTAATGAAAAACTGTTTTTT; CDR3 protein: CASSDSSATNEKLFF
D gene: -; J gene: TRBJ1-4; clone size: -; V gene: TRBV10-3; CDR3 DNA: TGTGCCAGTCGATCAACTAATGAAAAACTGTTTTTT; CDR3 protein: CASRSTNEKLFF
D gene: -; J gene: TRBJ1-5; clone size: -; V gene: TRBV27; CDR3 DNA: TGTGCCAGCAGTCCCACGACGAATCAGCCCCAGCATTTT; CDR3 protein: CASSPTTNQPQHF
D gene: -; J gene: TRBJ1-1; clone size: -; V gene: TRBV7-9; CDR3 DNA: TGTGCCAGCAGCTTAGCGCTACAGGGAGGGGTCACTGAAGCTTTCTTT; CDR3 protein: CASSLALQGGVTEAFF
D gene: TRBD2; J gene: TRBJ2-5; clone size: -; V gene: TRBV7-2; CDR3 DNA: TGTGCCAGCAGCCCCGGGACTACACAAGAGACCCAGTACTTC; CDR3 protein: CASSPGTTQETQYF
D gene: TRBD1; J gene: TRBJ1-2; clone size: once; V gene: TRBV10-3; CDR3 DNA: TGTGCCATCAGTGACCCGGGACAGGGGGCGCAAGGCTATGGCTACACCTTC; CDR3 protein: CAISDPGQGAQGYGYTF
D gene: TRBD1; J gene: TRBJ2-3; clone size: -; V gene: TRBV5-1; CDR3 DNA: TGCGCCAGCAGCGCAGGACAGGGTTCGGATACGCAGTATTTT; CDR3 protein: CASSAGQGSDTQYF
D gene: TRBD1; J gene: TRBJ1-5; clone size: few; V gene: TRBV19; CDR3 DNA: TGTGCCAGTAGTAGGGGACAGGGGGAGAATCAGCCCCAGCATTTT; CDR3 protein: CASSRGQGENQPQHF
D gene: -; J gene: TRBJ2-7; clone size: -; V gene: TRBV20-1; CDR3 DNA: TGCAGTGCTAGAAACGGAGGCGAGCAGTACTTC; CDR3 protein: CSARNGGEQYF
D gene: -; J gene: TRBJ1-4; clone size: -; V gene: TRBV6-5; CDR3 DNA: TGTGCCAGCAGTTACTCGCTAGGGGGAAAGGAAAAACTGTTTTTT; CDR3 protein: CASSYSLGGKEKLFF
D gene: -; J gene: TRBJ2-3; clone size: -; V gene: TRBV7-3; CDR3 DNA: TGTGCCAGCAGCCTATACAGCACAGATACGCAGTATTTT; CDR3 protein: CASSLYSTDTQYF
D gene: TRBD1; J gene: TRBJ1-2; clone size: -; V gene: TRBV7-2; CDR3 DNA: TGTGCCAGCAGTCGAAATCCAGGGGGTAACTATGGCTACACCTTC; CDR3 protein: CASSRNPGGNYGYTF
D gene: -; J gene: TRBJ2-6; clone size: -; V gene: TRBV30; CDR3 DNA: TGTGCCTGGAGCGTTGCCGCCGGTGGGGCCAACGTCCTGACTTTC; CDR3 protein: CAWSVAAGGANVLTF
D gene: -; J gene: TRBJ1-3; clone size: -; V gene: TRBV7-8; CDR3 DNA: TGTGCCAGCACTCGGGACATCTCTGGAAACACCATATATTTT; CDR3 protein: CASTRDISGNTIYF
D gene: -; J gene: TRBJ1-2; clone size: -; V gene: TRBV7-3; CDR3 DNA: TGTGCCAGCAGCCCCGGGACCAACTATGGCTACACCTTC; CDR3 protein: CASSPGTNYGYTF
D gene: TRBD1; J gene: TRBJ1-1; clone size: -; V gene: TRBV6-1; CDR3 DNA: TGTGCCAGCAGTCGCGTCCCCGGGACAGAGGAAGCTTTCTTT; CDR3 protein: CASSRVPGTEEAFF
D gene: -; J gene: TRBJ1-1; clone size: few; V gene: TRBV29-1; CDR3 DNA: TGCAGCGTTGTCGTGCAAAACACTGAAGCTTTCTTT; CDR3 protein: CSVVVQNTEAFF
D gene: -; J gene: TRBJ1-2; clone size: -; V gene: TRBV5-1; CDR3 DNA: TGCGCCAGCAGCGGAGCCTTTACAGGGTTCGACTATGGCTACACCTTC; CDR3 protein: CASSGAFTGFDYGYTF
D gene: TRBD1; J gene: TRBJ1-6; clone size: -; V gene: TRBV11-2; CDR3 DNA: TGTGCCAGCAGCTTACTCTCCGGGACAGCGAATTCACCCCTCCACTTT; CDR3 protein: CASSLLSGTANSPLHF